This T cell receptor (beta chain) was identified during a study of OX40 agonist ivuxolimab in advanced cancers. The assay was immunoSEQ multiplex PCR, and TCRdb's table has in-frame clones only and misses some. This table holds approximately 74,000 clones, around 90% found once. The CDR3 is made up of 15 amino acids. Germline CDR1 SGHNT, CDR2 YYREEE (reference sequence). V lost 1 base, J lost 0 bases, and 9 bases lay in between. Autoimmune disease history or systemic immunosuppression disqualified patients. This rearrangement joins TRBV5-4 to TRBJ2-3, with D maybe TRBD1 (6 bases). The sequencing used CD4+ or CD8+ T cells sorted from blood, collected in a trial of the OX40 agonist ivuxolimab. This receptor was identified in an adult with an advanced solid tumor such as melanoma, head and neck, liver or kidney cancer. The DNA for the CDR3 is TGTGCCAGCAGCTTGAGAGGGGGTAGCACAGATACGCAGTATTTT. Its translation: CASSLRGGSTDTQYF.